The next 9 T cell receptor beta chains were all read from a single sample in a study of T cell repertoires in ileal Crohn's disease. Specified time point: neoterminal ileum biopsy at postoperative endoscopy, about 6 months after surgery. Produced via immunoSEQ multiplex PCR; TCRdb's table is partial and in-frame only. The table shows 9,000 to 13,000 clones, with about 80% occurring only once. The sequenced material came from ileal tissue. The receptors derive from an adult with Crohn's disease.

The CDR3 is CASSVHGGKWNTQYF. CDR3 sequence (DNA): TGTGCCAGCAGCGTACACGGGGGGAAGTGGAATACGCAGTATTTT. V is TRBV9 and J is TRBJ2-3, with TRBD2 matching over 7 bases. Germline V gives CDR1 SGDLS, CDR2 YYNGEE. The CDR3 loop spans 15 amino acids. V was pared by 1 base and J by 7 bases, with 9 bases of the junction left unmatched.

The chain recombines TRBV4-1 with TRBJ2-1; 7 nucleotides match TRBD1. The J segment lost 5 bases and the V segment lost 5 bases, leaving 6 bases of the junction unmatched. Germline CDR1 and CDR2: MGHRA and YSYEKL. This CDR3 comprises 14 residues. The CDR3 reads CASSGPTGNNEQFF. CDR3 sequence (DNA): TGCGCCAGCAGCGGACCGACAGGGAACAATGAGCAGTTCTTC.

This chain uses TRBV7-9 with TRBJ2-6; D uncertain. V lost 1 base to trimming and J lost 4 bases, with 14 bases between them. The CDR3 length is 17 residues. Germline V gene lookup returns CDR1 SEHNR and CDR2 FQNEAQ (reference sequence). The CDR3 DNA sequence: TGTGCCAGCAGCTTAGTGAAACCCCAAGCCGGGGCCAACGTCCTGACTTTC. Protein: CASSLVKPQAGANVLTF.

V is TRBV11-2 and J is TRBJ2-3, with 13 positions matching TRBD2. CDR1 SGHAT and CDR2 FQNNGV come from the germline V gene. V lost 1 base to trimming and J lost 6 bases; unmatched junction nucleotides: 7. This CDR3 has 17 residues. The CDR3, as DNA: TGTGCCAGCAGCTTAGGAACTAGCGGGGGGGCCGCGGATACGCAGTATTTT. Protein sequence: CASSLGTSGGAADTQYF.

The CDR3 protein is CASSRTSATGTGELFF. DNA for the CDR3: TGTGCCAGCTCACGGACTAGCGCCACGGGCACCGGGGAGCTGTTTTTT. V usage is TRBV18 and J usage is TRBJ2-2; 9 bases match TRBD2. The germline gives CDR1 KGHSH, CDR2 LQKENI. The CDR3 spans 16 residues. J was trimmed by 4 bases and V by 4 bases; bases with no gene match: 7.

Only a few counts were recorded for this clone. The chain carries TRBV2 and TRBJ1-1; D is possibly TRBD1 (5 bases). CDR3 length equals 14 residues. Germline CDR1 reads SNHLY; CDR2 reads FYNNEI. Trimming took off 5 bases at V and 4 bases at J, with 14 bases between the two ends. The CDR3 nucleotides read TGTGCCAGCAGTACCGGACAATTCTTCACTGAAGCTTTCTTT. Amino acids: CASSTGQFFTEAFF.

The gene calls are TRBV12-5 and TRBJ1-2; no clear D gene. V was pared by 0 bases and J by 8 bases, with 16 bases between. Germline loops: CDR1 LGHNT, CDR2 FRNRAP. The CDR3 spans 15 residues. CDR3 sequence (DNA): TGTGCTAGTGGTTTGGTCCCGCCAGGCTCAAAGGGCTACACCTTC. Its protein is CASGLVPPGSKGYTF.

The chain carries TRBV6-5 and TRBJ2-7; TRBD1 matches 7 bases. With 0 bases clipped from V and 2 bases from J, the junction kept 4 bases outside the gene matches. The CDR3 extends over 15 amino acids. Germline V gene data show CDR1 as MNHEY and CDR2 as SVGAGI. For the CDR3, the DNA is TGTGCCAGCAGTTACTCTGGGACAGAACCCTACGAGCAGTACTTC. Protein sequence: CASSYSGTEPYEQYF.

DNA of the CDR3: TGTGCCAGCAGTGGTGGGAGGGCAGCGACCTACGAGCAGTACTTC. Encoded protein: CASSGGRAATYEQYF. The chain links TRBV6-5 to TRBJ2-7, with 7 nucleotides matching TRBD2. V shed 5 bases and J 2 bases; nucleotides not matched to a gene: 9. Germline V gene sequence: CDR1 MNHEY, CDR2 SVGAGI. There are 15 residues in the CDR3.